This T cell receptor beta chain was documented in a study of patients and donors after allogeneic stem cell transplantation. TCRdb itself ran the RT-PCR reads through MiXCR, one entry per CDR3 protein. This table has about 57,000 distinct CDR3 sequences, 13% appearing once. J lost 3 bases, V lost 3 bases, and 5 bases had no gene match. Germline loops: CDR1 MGHRA, CDR2 YSYEKL. CDR3 size: 16 residues. This TCR was recovered from a human donor who was either an allogeneic HSCT recipient or a stem cell or donor lymphocyte infusion donor (not recorded which). It is not recorded whose cells these are; they may come from a transplant donor. Sequenced input: blood, either unsorted or a sorted T cell fraction (not recorded which). The gene calls are TRBV4-1 and TRBJ2-1; 10 bases are a match to TRBD2. CDR3 nucleotide sequence: TGCGCCAGCAGCCACCCCTCTAGCGGGAGCTACAATGAGCAGTTCTTC. As protein: CASSHPSSGSYNEQFF.